Listed here are 5 T cell receptor beta chains from one sample, sequenced in a study of radiotherapy plus CTLA-4 blockade in lung cancer. Profiling relied on immunoSEQ multiplex PCR, and the TCRdb table lists in-frame clones only, not all of them. The profile shows 75,000 to 100,000 clones, about 90% of them singletons. Sequences were derived from peripheral blood, sampled from a patient treated with radiotherapy plus ipilimumab. The receptors here all came from a human donor with non-small cell lung cancer that progressed on radiotherapy plus ipilimumab.

V gene TRBV2 combines with J gene TRBJ1-5; 8 positions match TRBD1. With V trimmed by 6 bases and J by 7 bases, 11 bases remained unmatched. Germline CDR1 is SNHLY and CDR2 is FYNNEI. This CDR3 region has 15 residues. Written as DNA, the CDR3 is TGTGCCAGCAGCGGACCCCAGGGGGCAAGGCAGCCCCAGCATTTT. The encoded protein is CASSGPQGARQPQHF.

The V call is TRBV19, the J call TRBJ1-2; a weak D match, TRBD1 (6 bases). The CDR3 consists of 16 residues. Trimming stripped 7 bases from V and 4 bases from J, with 22 bases between. CDR1 is LNHDA and CDR2 is SQIVND in the germline V gene (reference sequence). In DNA, the CDR3 is TGTGCCAGTACCCCCCCTGGCAGGGGCAGCCTCTATGGCTACACCTTC. This codes for CASTPPGRGSLYGYTF.

This chain links TRBV2 with TRBJ2-5, with TRBD2 identical over 16 bases. The J call may be wrong; the DNA end is better matched by TRBJ2-7. Germline CDR1 reads SNHLY; CDR2 reads FYNNEI. The CDR3 is 18 amino acids. CDR3 loop: CASSEARGLAGGVYEQYF. The DNA for the CDR3 is TGTGCCAGCAGTGAAGCGCGGGGACTAGCGGGAGGGGTTTACGAGCAGTACTTC.

This clone was picked up a small number of times. The chain is built from TRBV19 and TRBJ2-7, with D possibly matching TRBD1 (6 bases). This CDR3 contains 15 residues. V lost 2 bases to trimming and J lost 3 bases, with 14 bases between them. Germline V gene data show CDR1 as LNHDA and CDR2 as SQIVND (reference sequence). The CDR3 protein is CASSIRETGRYEQYF. The CDR3 DNA sequence: TGTGCCAGTAGTATAAGGGAGACAGGACGCTACGAGCAGTACTTC. Looking up the rest from reference TRBV19 and TRBJ2-7 gives the full variable domain: DGGITQSPKYLFRKEGQNVTLSCEQNLNHDAMYWYRQDPGQGLRLIYYSQIVNDFQKGDIAEGYSVSREKKESFPLTVTSAQKNPTAFYLCASSIRETGRYEQYFGPGTRLTVT.

With respect to this clone: This may arise from a read error, as a much more abundant clone is one base away. The chain recombines TRBV6-6 with TRBJ2-7; D uncertain. The CDR3 is 11 residues long. Deletions cut 6 bases from V and 3 bases from J, with 6 bases between. Germline V lookup: CDR1 MNHNY, CDR2 SVGAGI (reference sequence). The CDR3 bases are TGTGCCAGCAGCCGAGGCTACGAGCAGTACTTC. Translating gives CASSRGYEQYF.